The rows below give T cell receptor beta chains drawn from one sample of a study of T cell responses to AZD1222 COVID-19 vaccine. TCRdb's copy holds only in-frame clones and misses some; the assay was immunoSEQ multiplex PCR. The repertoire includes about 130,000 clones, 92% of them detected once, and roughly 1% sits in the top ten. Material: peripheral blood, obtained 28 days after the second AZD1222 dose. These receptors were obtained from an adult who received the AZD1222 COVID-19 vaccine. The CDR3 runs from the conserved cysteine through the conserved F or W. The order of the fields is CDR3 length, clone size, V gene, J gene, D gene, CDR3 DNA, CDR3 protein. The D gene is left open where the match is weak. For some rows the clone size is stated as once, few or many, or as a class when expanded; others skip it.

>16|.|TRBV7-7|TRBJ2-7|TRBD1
TGTGCCAGCAGCTCGAGCCCGACAGGGGGTATTTACGAGCAGTACTTC
CASSSSPTGGIYEQYF
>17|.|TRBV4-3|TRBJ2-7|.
TGCGCCAGCAGCCAAGGAACGGCTTCCAGCGAAGTGTACGAGCAGTACTTC
CASSQGTASSEVYEQYF
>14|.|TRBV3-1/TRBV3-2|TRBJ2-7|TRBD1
TGTGCCAGCAGCCTCCGGGACAGGTCCTACGAGCAGTACTTC
CASSLRDRSYEQYF
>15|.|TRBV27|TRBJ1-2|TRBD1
TGTGCCAGCAGTTTCCCCGACAGGGTGGGCTATGGCTACACCTTC
CASSFPDRVGYGYTF
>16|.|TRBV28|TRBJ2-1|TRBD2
TGTGCCAGCACGGCGGGAAGGACTAGCTCCTACAATGAGCAGTTCTTC
CASTAGRTSSYNEQFF
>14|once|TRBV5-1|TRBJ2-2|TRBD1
TGCGCCACCAAGACAGGGGCTATTGCCGGGGAGCTGTTTTTT
CATKTGAIAGELFF
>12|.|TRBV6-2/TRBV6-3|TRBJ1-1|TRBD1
TGTGCCAGCAGTTACTCCGACAGGGGATCTTTCTTT
CASSYSDRGSFF
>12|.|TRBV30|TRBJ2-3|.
TGTGCCTGGAGCACGACTGCCGATACGCAGTATTTT
CAWSTTADTQYF
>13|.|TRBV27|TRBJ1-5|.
TGTGCCAGCAGTTGGCAGCCTGGGGAGCCCCAGCATTTT
CASSWQPGEPQHF
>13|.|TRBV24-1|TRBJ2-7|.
TGTGCCACCAGTGATGGCAGGAGCTACGAGCAGTACTTC
CATSDGRSYEQYF
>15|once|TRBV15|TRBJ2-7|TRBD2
TGTGCCACCAGCAGAGATAATGCGGGGGGCTACGAGCAGTACTTC
CATSRDNAGGYEQYF
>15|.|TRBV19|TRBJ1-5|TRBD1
TGTGCCAGTAGTATTAGGGGGCAGGGATATCAGCCCCAGCATTTT
CASSIRGQGYQPQHF
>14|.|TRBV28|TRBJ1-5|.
TGTGCCAGCAGCCCAGGACGGCGCAATCAGCCCCAGCATTTT
CASSPGRRNQPQHF
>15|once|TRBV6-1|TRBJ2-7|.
TGTGCCAGCAGTGACCTGCCTCAGGAATCCTACGAGCAGTACTTC
CASSDLPQESYEQYF
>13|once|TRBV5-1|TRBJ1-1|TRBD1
TGCGCCAGCAGCAACACAGGGGGCACTGAAGCTTTCTTT
CASSNTGGTEAFF
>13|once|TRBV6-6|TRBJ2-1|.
TGTGCCAGCAGTTACCGATTGGGCAATGAGCAGTTCTTC
CASSYRLGNEQFF
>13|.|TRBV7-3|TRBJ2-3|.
TGTGCCAGCAGCTTTCTAGCGACAGATACGCAGTATTTT
CASSFLATDTQYF
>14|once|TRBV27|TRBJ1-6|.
TGTGCCAGCAGTCTTGGCCAGGAACTTTCACCCCTCCACTTT
CASSLGQELSPLHF
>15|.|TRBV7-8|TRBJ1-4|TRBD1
TGTGCCAGCAGCTTAGGCCGGGACAGGGGTGAAAAACTGTTTTTT
CASSLGRDRGEKLFF
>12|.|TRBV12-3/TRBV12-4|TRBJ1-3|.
TGTGCCAGCAGCCGGAGGGTAGACACCATATATTTT
CASSRRVDTIYF
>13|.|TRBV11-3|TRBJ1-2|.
TGTGCCAGCAGCTTCTCGATCTGGGGTGGCTACACCTTC
CASSFSIWGGYTF
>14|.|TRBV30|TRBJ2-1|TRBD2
TGTGCCTGGAGTAAGGGCGGGAGCGACAATGAGCAGTTCTTC
CAWSKGGSDNEQFF
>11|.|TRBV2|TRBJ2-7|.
TGTGCCAGCAGAGAAGCGGCCGAGCAGTACTTC
CASREAAEQYF
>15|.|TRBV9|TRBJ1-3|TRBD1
TGTGCCAGCAGCGTAGCCCCAGGGGGTGGAAACACCATATATTTT
CASSVAPGGGNTIYF
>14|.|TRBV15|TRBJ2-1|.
TGTGCCACCAGCAGAGGAGACTCCTACAATGAGCAGTTCTTC
CATSRGDSYNEQFF
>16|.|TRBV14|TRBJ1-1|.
TGTGCCAGCAGCCATAAGAGGCTAAGGGAAAACACTGAAGCTTTCTTT
CASSHKRLRENTEAFF
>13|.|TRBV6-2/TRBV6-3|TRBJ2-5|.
TGTGCCAGCAGTTACGGGTTTCAAGAGACCCAGTACTTC
CASSYGFQETQYF
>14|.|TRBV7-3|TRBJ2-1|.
TGTGCCAGCAGCTTAGGGCAGTCGGGCAATGAGCAGTTCTTC
CASSLGQSGNEQFF
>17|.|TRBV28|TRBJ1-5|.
TGTGCCAGCAGTCTCGGTTCAGGGGAATGGGTAAATCAGCCCCAGCATTTT
CASSLGSGEWVNQPQHF
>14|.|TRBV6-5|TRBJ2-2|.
TGTGCCAGCAGGGGCGAGGGGGACACCGGGGAGCTGTTTTTT
CASRGEGDTGELFF
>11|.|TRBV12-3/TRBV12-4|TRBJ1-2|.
TGTGCCAGCAGTTTTAAGTATGGCTACACCTTC
CASSFKYGYTF
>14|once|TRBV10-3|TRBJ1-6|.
TGTGCCATCAAAGAAGGGAAAGATAATTCACCCCTCCACTTT
CAIKEGKDNSPLHF
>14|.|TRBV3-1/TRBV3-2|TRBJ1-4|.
TGTGCCAGCAGCCAAAGGGACGCCAGTGAAAAACTGTTTTTT
CASSQRDASEKLFF
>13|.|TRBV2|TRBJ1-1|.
TGTGCCAGCAGTGTACTGCAGAACACTGAAGCTTTCTTT
CASSVLQNTEAFF
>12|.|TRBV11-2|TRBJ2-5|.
TGTGCCAGCAGCTTAGAGGGGGAGACCCAGTACTTC
CASSLEGETQYF
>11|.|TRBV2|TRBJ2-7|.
TGTGCCAGCAGGGCCTCCTACGAGCAGTACTTC
CASRASYEQYF
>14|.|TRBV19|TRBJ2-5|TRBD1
TGTGCCAGTAGTATTCCGGACAGGCAAGAGACCCAGTACTTC
CASSIPDRQETQYF
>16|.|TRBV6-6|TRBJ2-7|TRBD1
TGTGCCAGCAGCCCCCGGACAGGGGATTGGTCCTACGAGCAGTACTTC
CASSPRTGDWSYEQYF
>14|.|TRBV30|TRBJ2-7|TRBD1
TGTGCCTGGACTAAGGACAGGGGGCTCGACGAGCAGTACTTC
CAWTKDRGLDEQYF
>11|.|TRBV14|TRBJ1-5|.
TGTGCCAGGGGGGGGGATCAGCCCCAGCATTTT
CARGGDQPQHF
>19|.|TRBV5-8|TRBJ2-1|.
TGTGCCAGCAGCCAATGGAGGGGGAAAGGACTAGAGGTCTTCAATGAGCAGTTCTTC
CASSQWRGKGLEVFNEQFF
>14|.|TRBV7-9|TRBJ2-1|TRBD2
TGTGCCAGCAGCCTGGGACTAGTGGCCAATGAGCAGTTCTTC
CASSLGLVANEQFF
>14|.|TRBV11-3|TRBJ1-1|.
TGTGCCAGCAGCGTCGGGACACTTAACACTGAAGCTTTCTTT
CASSVGTLNTEAFF
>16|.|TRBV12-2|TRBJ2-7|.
TGTGCAAGTCGCTTAGGGACTAGCGGGAGGGCCTACGAGCAGTACTTC
CASRLGTSGRAYEQYF
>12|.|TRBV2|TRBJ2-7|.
TGTGCCAGCAGGCCCCTAACTTACGAGCAGTACTTC
CASRPLTYEQYF
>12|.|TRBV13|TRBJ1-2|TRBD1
TGTGCCAGCAGCAGACAGGGGGTAGACTACACCTTC
CASSRQGVDYTF
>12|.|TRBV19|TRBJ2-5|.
TGTGCCAGCGCAGGGGCCCCAGAGACCCAGTACTTC
CASAGAPETQYF
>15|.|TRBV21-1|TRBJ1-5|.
TGTGCCAGCAGCATTCGGGACAGGGTTAATCAGCCCCAGCATTTT
CASSIRDRVNQPQHF
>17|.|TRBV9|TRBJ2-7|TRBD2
TGTGCCAGCAGCGTAGGTGGCAAGCGGGGCGGAACCTACGAGCAGTACTTC
CASSVGGKRGGTYEQYF